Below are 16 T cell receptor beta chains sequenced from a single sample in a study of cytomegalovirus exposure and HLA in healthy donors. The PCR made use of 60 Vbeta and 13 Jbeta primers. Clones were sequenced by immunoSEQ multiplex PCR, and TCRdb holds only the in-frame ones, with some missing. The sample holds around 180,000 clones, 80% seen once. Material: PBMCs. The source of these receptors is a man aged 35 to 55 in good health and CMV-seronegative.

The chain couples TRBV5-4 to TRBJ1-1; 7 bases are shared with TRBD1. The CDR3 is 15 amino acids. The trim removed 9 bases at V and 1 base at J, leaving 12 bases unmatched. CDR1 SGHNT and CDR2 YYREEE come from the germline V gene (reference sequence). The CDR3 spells CATQPQGRWNTEAFF. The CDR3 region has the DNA TGTGCCACCCAACCACAGGGGCGATGGAACACTGAAGCTTTCTTT.

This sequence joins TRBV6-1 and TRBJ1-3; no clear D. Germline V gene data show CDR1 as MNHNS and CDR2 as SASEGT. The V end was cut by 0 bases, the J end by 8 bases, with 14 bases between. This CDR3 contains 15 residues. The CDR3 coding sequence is TGTGCCAGCAGTGAAGCGGTCTCTAGTGCGTACACCATATATTTT. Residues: CASSEAVSSAYTIYF.

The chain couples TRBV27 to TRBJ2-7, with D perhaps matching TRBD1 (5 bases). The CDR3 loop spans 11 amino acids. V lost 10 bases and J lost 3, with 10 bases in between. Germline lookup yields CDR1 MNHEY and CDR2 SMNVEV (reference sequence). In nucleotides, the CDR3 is TGTGCCACAGGGCGCCTCTACGAGCAGTACTTC. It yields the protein CATGRLYEQYF.

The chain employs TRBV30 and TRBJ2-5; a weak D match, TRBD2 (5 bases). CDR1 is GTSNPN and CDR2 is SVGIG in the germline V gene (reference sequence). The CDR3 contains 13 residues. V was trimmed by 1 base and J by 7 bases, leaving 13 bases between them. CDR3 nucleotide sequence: TGTGCCTGGAGTGGGGCGGGTCTCAGGACCCAGTACTTC. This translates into CAWSGAGLRTQYF. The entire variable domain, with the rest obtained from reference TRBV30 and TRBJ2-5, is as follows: SQTIHQWPATLVQPVGSPLSLECTVEGTSNPNLYWYRQAAGRGLQLLFYSVGIGQISSEVPQNLSASRPQDRQFILSSKKLLLSDSGFYLCAWSGAGLRTQYFGPGTRLLVL.

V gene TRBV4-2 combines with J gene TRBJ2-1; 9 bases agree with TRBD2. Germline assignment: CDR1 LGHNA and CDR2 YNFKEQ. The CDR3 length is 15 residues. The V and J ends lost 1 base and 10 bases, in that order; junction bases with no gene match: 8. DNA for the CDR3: TGTGCCAGCAGCCAAGGCGGGGGGGCCTCGGTCGAGCAGTTCTTC. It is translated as CASSQGGGASVEQFF.

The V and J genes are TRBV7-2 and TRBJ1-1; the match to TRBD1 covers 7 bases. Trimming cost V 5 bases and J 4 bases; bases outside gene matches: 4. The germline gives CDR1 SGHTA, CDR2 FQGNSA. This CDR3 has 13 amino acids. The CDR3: CASSGQGVTEAFF. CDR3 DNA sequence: TGTGCCAGCAGCGGGCAGGGGGTCACTGAAGCTTTCTTT.

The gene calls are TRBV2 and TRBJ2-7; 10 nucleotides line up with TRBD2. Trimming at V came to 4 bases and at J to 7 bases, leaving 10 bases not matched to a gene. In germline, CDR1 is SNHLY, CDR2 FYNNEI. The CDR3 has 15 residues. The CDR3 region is CASSAGTSVRGEQYF. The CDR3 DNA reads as TGTGCCAGCAGTGCTGGGACTAGCGTCCGGGGTGAGCAGTACTTC.

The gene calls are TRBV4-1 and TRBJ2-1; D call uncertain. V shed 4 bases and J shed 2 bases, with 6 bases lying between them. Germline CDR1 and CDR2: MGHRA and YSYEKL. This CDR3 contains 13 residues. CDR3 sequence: CASSLAAYNEQFF. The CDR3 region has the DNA TGCGCCAGCAGCCTTGCGGCCTACAATGAGCAGTTCTTC.

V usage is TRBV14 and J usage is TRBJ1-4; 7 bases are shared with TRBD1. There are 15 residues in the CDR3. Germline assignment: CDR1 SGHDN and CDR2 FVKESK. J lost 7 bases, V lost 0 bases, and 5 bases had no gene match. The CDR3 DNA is TGTGCCAGCAGCCAAGATGCAGGGGGGAGTGAAAAACTGTTTTTT. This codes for CASSQDAGGSEKLFF.

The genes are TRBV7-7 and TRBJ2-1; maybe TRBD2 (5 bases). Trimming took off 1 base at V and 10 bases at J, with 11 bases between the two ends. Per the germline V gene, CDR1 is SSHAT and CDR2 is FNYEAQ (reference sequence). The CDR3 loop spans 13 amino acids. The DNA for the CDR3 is TGTGCCAGCAGCTTAGTTGATTCTAGCGAGCAGTTCTTC. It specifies CASSLVDSSEQFF.

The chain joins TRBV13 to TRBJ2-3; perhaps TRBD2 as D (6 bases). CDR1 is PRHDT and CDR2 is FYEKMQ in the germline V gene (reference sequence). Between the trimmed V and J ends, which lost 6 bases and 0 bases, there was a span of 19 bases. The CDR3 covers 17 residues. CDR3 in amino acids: CASSQNQRTTSTDTQYF. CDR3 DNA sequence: TGTGCCAGCAGTCAAAATCAAAGGACTACTAGCACAGATACGCAGTATTTT.

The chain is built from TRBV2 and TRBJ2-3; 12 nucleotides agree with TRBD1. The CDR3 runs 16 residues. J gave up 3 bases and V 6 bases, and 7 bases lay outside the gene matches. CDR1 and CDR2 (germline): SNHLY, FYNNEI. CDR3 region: CASSPGTGGETDTQYF. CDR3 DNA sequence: TGTGCCAGCAGCCCCGGGACAGGGGGCGAAACAGATACGCAGTATTTT.

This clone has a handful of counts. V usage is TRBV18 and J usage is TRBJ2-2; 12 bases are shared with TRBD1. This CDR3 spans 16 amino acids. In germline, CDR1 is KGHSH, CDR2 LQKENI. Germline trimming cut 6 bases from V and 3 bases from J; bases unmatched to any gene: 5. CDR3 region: CASSGQGALYTGELFF. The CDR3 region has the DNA TGTGCCAGCTCGGGACAGGGGGCACTGTACACCGGGGAGCTGTTTTTT.

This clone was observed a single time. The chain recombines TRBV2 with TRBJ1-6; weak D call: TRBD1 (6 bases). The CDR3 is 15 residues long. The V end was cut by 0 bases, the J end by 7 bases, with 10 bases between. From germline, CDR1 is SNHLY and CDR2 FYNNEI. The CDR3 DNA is TGTGCCAGCAGTGAAGCGCGGCAGGGGAATTCACCCCTCCACTTT. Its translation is CASSEARQGNSPLHF. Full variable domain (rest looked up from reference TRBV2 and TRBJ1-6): EPEVTQTPSHQVTQMGQEVILRCVPISNHLYFYWYRQILGQKVEFLVSFYNNEISEKSEIFDDQFSVERPDGSNFTLKIRSTKLEDSAMYFCASSEARQGNSPLHFGNGTRLTVT.

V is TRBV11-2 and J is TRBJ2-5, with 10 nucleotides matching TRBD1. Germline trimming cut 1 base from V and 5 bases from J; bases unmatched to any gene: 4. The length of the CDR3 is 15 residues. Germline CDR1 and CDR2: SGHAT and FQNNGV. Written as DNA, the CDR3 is TGTGCCAGCAGCTTAGGTGGGACAGGGGCCGAGACCCAGTACTTC. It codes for CASSLGGTGAETQYF.

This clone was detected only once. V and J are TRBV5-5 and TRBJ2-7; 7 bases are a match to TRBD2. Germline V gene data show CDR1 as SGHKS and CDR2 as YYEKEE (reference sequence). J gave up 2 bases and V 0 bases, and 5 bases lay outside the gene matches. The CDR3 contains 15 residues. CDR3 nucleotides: TGTGCCAGCAGCTTGGCCCTAGCGGAGACCTACGAGCAGTACTTC. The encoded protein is CASSLALAETYEQYF.